The rows below give T cell receptor beta chains drawn from one sample of a study of blood T cells in healthy people across ages. Each CDR3 protein gets one entry after TCRdb re-called the 5' RACE reads with MiXCR. In the table there are about 1.6 million distinct CDR3 sequences, roughly 32% of which are singletons. Sequenced input: blood. Receptor source: a woman in her twenties or thirties in good health. Each CDR3 is given with its conserved first and last residue. D genes are given only for firm matches. Only some rows state a clone size, as once, few, many or a class for expanded clones.

many	TRBV29-1	TRBJ2-5	TRBD1	13	TGCAGCGCCTGGGGGACAGGGAGAGAGACCCAGTACTTC	CSAWGTGRETQYF
few	TRBV5-8	TRBJ2-3	.	12	TGTGCCAGGCCGGACGGCACAGATACGCAGTATTTT	CARPDGTDTQYF
.	TRBV2	TRBJ2-3	.	15	TGTGCCAGCAGTGAATCTACTAGAGCACAAGATACGCAGTATTTT	CASSESTRAQDTQYF
few	TRBV7-2	TRBJ2-6	TRBD1	19	TGTGCCAGCAGCTTGAGGAGGACAGGCTTCCGCTCTGGGGCCAACGTCCTGACTTTC	CASSLRRTGFRSGANVLTF
once	TRBV6-1	TRBJ2-7	TRBD1	16	TGTGCCAGCAGTGAACCCCTGACAGGGGTGGGGTACGAGCAGTACTTC	CASSEPLTGVGYEQYF
.	TRBV20-1	TRBJ2-7	TRBD1	14	TGCAGTGCTAGATCGGACAGGGATGACGACGAGCAGTACTTC	CSARSDRDDDEQYF
.	TRBV20-1	TRBJ2-1	.	13	TGCAGTGCTAGGGACTCCGCCTACAATGAGCAGTTCTTC	CSARDSAYNEQFF
.	TRBV6-5	TRBJ2-2	TRBD1	15	TGTGCCAGCAGGCGGACAGGGAAGAACACCGGGGAGCTGTTTTTT	CASRRTGKNTGELFF
few	TRBV11-2	TRBJ2-5	TRBD2	18	TGTGCCAGCAGCTCCGGGACTAGCGGGGGGCGTATCACGGAGACCCAGTACTTC	CASSSGTSGGRITETQYF
few	TRBV5-5	TRBJ2-3	.	14	TGTGCCAGCAGCCGGACAGCGGGCACAGATACGCAGTATTTT	CASSRTAGTDTQYF
few	TRBV5-1	TRBJ1-4	TRBD1	13	TGCGCCACCTCGACAGGGGGCGACGGAAAACTGTTTTTT	CATSTGGDGKLFF
.	TRBV6-1	TRBJ1-2	.	15	TGTGCCAGCAGCTGGACAGCTTGGACGGTAGATGGCTACACCTTC	CASSWTAWTVDGYTF
few	TRBV7-3	TRBJ2-3	TRBD2	15	TGTGCCAGCAGCATTAGTATAGCGGGAGATGATACGCAGTATTTT	CASSISIAGDDTQYF
.	TRBV12-3/TRBV12-4	TRBJ1-2	.	14	TGTGCCAGCAGCCCCCGCGGGGACGTTCGCGGCTACACCTTC	CASSPRGDVRGYTF
.	TRBV6-2/TRBV6-3	TRBJ2-7	.	15	TGTGCCAGCAGTTACTCGCTCCGGAGCTCCTACGAGCAGTACTTC	CASSYSLRSSYEQYF
.	TRBV4-1	TRBJ1-1	TRBD1	16	TGCGCCAGCAGCCAAGAGGGACAGGAGGGGAACACTGAAGCTTTCTTT	CASSQEGQEGNTEAFF
.	TRBV18	TRBJ2-1	TRBD2	17	TGTGCCAGCTCACCCCGCGGGAGTTCTAGTTTTCTGAATGAGCAGTTCTTC	CASSPRGSSSFLNEQFF
few	TRBV27	TRBJ2-7	TRBD2	18	TGTGCCAGCAGAAGGGGGCTCCCTAGCGGGAGGAACTCCTACGAGCAGTACTTC	CASRRGLPSGRNSYEQYF
.	TRBV28	TRBJ2-1	TRBD2	19	TGTGCCAGCAGTCCACAGTGGGGGGTACTAGCGGGAGCCTACAATGAGCAGTTCTTC	CASSPQWGVLAGAYNEQFF
.	TRBV20-1	TRBJ1-6	.	13	TGCAGTGCTAGACCCCCGACCGGCGGACCCCTCCACTTT	CSARPPTGGPLHF
.	TRBV20-1	TRBJ2-7	TRBD2	15	TGCAGTGCTACAGGGCGGGAGGGCCTCGGCTACGAGCAGTACTTC	CSATGREGLGYEQYF
.	TRBV6-2/TRBV6-3	TRBJ1-5	.	13	TGTGCCAGCAGTCGGGGATCGGTTCAGCCCCAGCATTTT	CASSRGSVQPQHF
.	TRBV20-1	TRBJ1-2	.	14	TGCAGTGCTAGGGTGGGAATAGGGTACTATGGCTACACCTTC	CSARVGIGYYGYTF
.	TRBV12-3/TRBV12-4	TRBJ1-2	.	13	TGTGCCAGCAGTTTTTTAGGGGGAGGAGGCTACACCTTC	CASSFLGGGGYTF
.	TRBV6-1	TRBJ1-2	.	15	TGTGCCAGCAGTGAGCGGACAGCAGCTAACTATGGCTACACCTTC	CASSERTAANYGYTF
few	TRBV4-1	TRBJ1-1	.	17	TGCGCCAGCAGTCCTACACAAACCGGGACACTGAACACTGAAGCTTTCTTT	CASSPTQTGTLNTEAFF
few	TRBV28	TRBJ2-1	TRBD2	14	TGTGCCAGCAGGAGGACTAGCGGCTACAATGAGCAGTTCTTC	CASRRTSGYNEQFF
.	TRBV20-1	TRBJ2-3	.	11	TGCAGTGCCCTTAGCCAAGATACGCAGTATTTT	CSALSQDTQYF
.	TRBV15	TRBJ1-5	TRBD1	19	TGTGCCACCAGCAGAGATCCCACCTGGACGACAGGGGGTAATCAGCCCCAGCATTTT	CATSRDPTWTTGGNQPQHF
.	TRBV15	TRBJ1-1	.	16	TGTGCCACCAGTCCTGGGAGGCAATCCATGAACACTGAAGCTTTCTTT	CATSPGRQSMNTEAFF
few	TRBV7-2	TRBJ1-2	.	10	TGTGCCAGCAGCTTTACCGGCTACACCTTC	CASSFTGYTF
.	TRBV20-1	TRBJ2-1	TRBD2	16	TGCAGTGCTAGAGCGATGTCTAGCGGACCCTACAATGAGCAGTTCTTC	CSARAMSSGPYNEQFF
.	TRBV6-5	TRBJ2-3	TRBD2	16	TGTGCCAGCAGCCGGACTAGCGGGAGAGCCGCAGATACGCAGTATTTT	CASSRTSGRAADTQYF
.	TRBV4-1	TRBJ2-7	.	16	TGCGCCAGCAGCTTAAAGGGGGGAGACGGTCCCTACGAGCAGTACTTC	CASSLKGGDGPYEQYF
.	TRBV4-1	TRBJ1-5	.	19	TGCGCCAGCAGCCAAGGGAGGGGGTTAGGGGCGAACAAGAATCAGCCCCAGCATTTT	CASSQGRGLGANKNQPQHF